The source of this T cell receptor beta chain is a study of blood T cell repertoires in COVID-19. The wider study: From T cells, B-cell-depleted T cells, or PBMCs came the material, which was cDNA or gDNA.

TCRdb keeps only in-frame clones here, not all; method: immunoSEQ multiplex PCR. The table lists 190,000 or so clones, approximately 75% of them singletons. Participant ages covered roughly 18 to 89 years across about two dozen US areas. Donors were grouped by their self-reported clinical history. Either two negative PCRs, clearance, or symptom resolution qualified Cohort 3 donors as recovered. Germline CDR1 SGDLS, CDR2 YYNGEE. The CDR3 is made up of 17 amino acids. V trimming: 5 bases; J trimming: 6 bases; junction bases outside the gene matches: 15. V gene TRBV9 combines with J gene TRBJ2-7, with 12 bases matching TRBD2. The receptor was derived from a man aged 35 to 55 who had recovered from COVID-19. Specimen: PBMCs or T cells enriched from blood (not recorded which). CDR3 DNA sequence: TGTGCCAGCAGTCCGGTCCCGCGATCTAGCGGGAGGGCCGAGCAGTACTTC. Protein sequence: CASSPVPRSSGRAEQYF.